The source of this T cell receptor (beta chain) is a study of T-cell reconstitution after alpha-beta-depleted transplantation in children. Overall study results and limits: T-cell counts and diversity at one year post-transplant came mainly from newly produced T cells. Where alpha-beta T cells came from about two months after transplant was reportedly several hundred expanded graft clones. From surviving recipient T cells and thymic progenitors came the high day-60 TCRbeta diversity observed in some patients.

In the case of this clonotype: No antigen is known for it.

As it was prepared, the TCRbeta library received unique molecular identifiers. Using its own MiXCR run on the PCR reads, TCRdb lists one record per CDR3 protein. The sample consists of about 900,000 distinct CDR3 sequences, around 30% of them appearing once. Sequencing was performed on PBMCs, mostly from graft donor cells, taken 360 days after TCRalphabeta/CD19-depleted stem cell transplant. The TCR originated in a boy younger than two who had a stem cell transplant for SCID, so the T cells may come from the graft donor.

The CDR3 sequence is CASSPPGVEQFF. The CDR3 region has the DNA TGTGCCAGCTCACCACCGGGGGTTGAGCAGTTCTTC. The gene calls are TRBV18 and TRBJ2-1, with D perhaps assigned TRBD1 or TRBD2 (5 bases each). V was clipped by 0 bases and J by 9 bases, with 6 bases between them. This CDR3 has 12 residues. Per the germline V gene, CDR1 is KGHSH and CDR2 is LQKENI.